This TCR beta chain was identified during a study of Graves' ophthalmopathy and Graves' hyperthyroidism. This clonotype has a count of ten or more. The antigen is undetermined. The authors amplified TCR beta CDR3 regions from RNA transcripts. The library came from an HTBI-primed first-round RT-PCR and a second-round multiplex PCR. TCRdb analysed the multiplex PCR reads with MiXCR anew, one entry per CDR3 protein. The data contain about 500,000 distinct CDR3 sequences, roughly 39% of them singletons. Findings and caveats of the study: Ophthalmopathy cases were distinguished from stable hyperthyroidism by a 13-signature model, reaching around 88% sensitivity and 65% to 83% specificity. In blood appeared most of the expanded thyroid clonotypes whose frequency exceeded 0.001. Sensitivity reached 55% to 71% and specificity about 78% when the model predicted ophthalmopathy progression.

The CDR3 runs 15 residues. Germline V gene lookup returns CDR1 LNHDA and CDR2 SQIVND (reference sequence). The V end was cut by 1 base, the J end by 1 base, with 10 bases between. Newly diagnosed hyperthyroidism donors, aged 18 to 65, duration under 2 months. V is TRBV19 and J is TRBJ1-1; D ambiguous. Sequencing input: peripheral blood or thyroid tissue (not recorded which). The TCR comes from an adult man with Graves' hyperthyroidism. CDR3 coding DNA: TGTGCCAGTAGTATAGGGAGGCGACAGAACACTGAAGCTTTCTTT. Encoded protein: CASSIGRRQNTEAFF.